This T cell receptor (beta chain) stems from a study of control samples from healthy donors and cancer patients. CDR1 and CDR2 (germline): SGHRS, YFSETQ. The CDR3 loop spans 16 amino acids. V trimming: 0 bases; J trimming: 0 bases; junction bases outside the gene matches: 5. This table comes from immunoSEQ multiplex PCR, and its TCRdb copy is limited to in-frame clones, with some not included. The table lists around 140,000 clones, approximately 90% of them singletons. The gene calls are TRBV5-1 and TRBJ1-1; TRBD1 aligns across 7 bases. The TCR comes from a man aged 40-50 years in good health. The sample comprised blood. The CDR3 loop is CASSLGQGGLNTEAFF. CDR3 sequence (DNA): TGCGCCAGCAGCTTGGGACAGGGTGGCTTGAACACTGAAGCTTTCTTT.